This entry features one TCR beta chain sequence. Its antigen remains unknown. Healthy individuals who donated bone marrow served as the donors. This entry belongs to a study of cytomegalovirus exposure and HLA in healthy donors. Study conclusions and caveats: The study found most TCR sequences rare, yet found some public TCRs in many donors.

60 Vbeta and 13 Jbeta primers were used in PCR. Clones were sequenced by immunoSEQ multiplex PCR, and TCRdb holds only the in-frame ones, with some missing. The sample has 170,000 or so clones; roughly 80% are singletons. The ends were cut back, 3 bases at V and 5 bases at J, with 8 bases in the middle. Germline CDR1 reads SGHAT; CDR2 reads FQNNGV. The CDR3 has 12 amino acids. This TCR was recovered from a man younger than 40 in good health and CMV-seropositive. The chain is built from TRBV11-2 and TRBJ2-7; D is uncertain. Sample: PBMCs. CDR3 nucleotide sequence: TGTGCCAGCAGCTTTGGGCCCCACGAGCAGTACTTC. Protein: CASSFGPHEQYF.